The 22 T cell receptor beta chains below all came from one sample that was sequenced in a study of control samples from healthy donors and cancer patients. Clones were sequenced by immunoSEQ multiplex PCR, and TCRdb holds only the in-frame ones, with some missing. The table shows about 89,000 clones, with approximately 89% occurring only once. Specimen: blood. The receptor source for this set is a man younger than 40 in good health.

The rearrangement uses TRBV5-1 and TRBJ2-4, with 7 bases lining up with TRBD1. CDR1 and CDR2 from the germline V gene are SGHRS and YFSETQ. This CDR3 has 15 amino acids. V lost 4 bases and J lost 8; bases outside the gene matches: 12. The DNA for the CDR3 is TGCGCCAGCAGCCCAGGGACAGCCCTAAGAGACATTCAGTACTTC. Protein sequence: CASSPGTALRDIQYF.

The chain employs TRBV5-1 and TRBJ1-2; TRBD1 matches 7 bases. Germline V gene lookup returns CDR1 SGHRS and CDR2 YFSETQ. V was pared by 0 bases and J by 4 bases, with 6 bases of the junction left unmatched. The CDR3 covers 15 residues. The CDR3 loop is CASSLGQGGIYGYTF. CDR3 bases: TGCGCCAGCAGCTTGGGGCAGGGGGGAATCTATGGCTACACCTTC.

The rearrangement uses TRBV2 and TRBJ2-3; the match to TRBD2 covers 7 bases. The V gene's germline CDR1 is SNHLY and CDR2 FYNNEI. After removal of 1 base from V and 0 bases from J, the junction contained 4 bases not matched to a gene. CDR3 size: 16 residues. The CDR3 loop reads CASSEEAGVSTDTQYF. The CDR3 nucleotides read TGTGCCAGCAGTGAAGAGGCGGGGGTTAGCACAGATACGCAGTATTTT.

J is TRBJ1-2 and V is TRBV7-2; weak D call: TRBD1 (6 bases). Germline CDR1 is SGHTA and CDR2 is FQGNSA. V was shortened by 0 bases and J by 2 bases, with 13 bases between the two germline ends. The CDR3 totals 16 residues. CDR3 sequence reads: CASSLALAGANYGYTF. CDR3 bases: TGTGCCAGCAGCTTAGCGCTGGCAGGGGCCAACTATGGCTACACCTTC.

This clone is categorized as medium-sized. Here the CDR3 reads CATKRPGSGNTIYF. CDR3 sequence (DNA): TGTGCCACCAAACGGCCGGGCTCTGGAAACACCATATATTTT. This sequence joins TRBV24-1 and TRBJ1-3; D remains ambiguous. The CDR3 has 14 residues. The germline V and J ends were trimmed by 8 bases and 0 bases, with 10 bases remaining between them. Per the germline V gene, CDR1 is KGHDR and CDR2 is SFDVKD.

V usage is TRBV3-1 (or the pseudogene TRBV3-2) and J usage is TRBJ2-5; 12 bases match TRBD2. J lost 5 bases, V lost 4 bases, and 5 bases had no gene match. There are 15 residues in the CDR3. Germline lookup yields CDR1 LGHDT and CDR2 YNNKEL (reference sequence). CDR3 loop: CASSLPGTSGETQYF. The CDR3 region has the DNA TGTGCCAGCAGCCTTCCCGGGACTAGCGGGGAGACCCAGTACTTC.

CDR3: CASSEERTGVGYTF. The CDR3 DNA is TGTGCCAGCAGTGAAGAAAGGACAGGGGTTGGCTACACCTTC. V and J are TRBV2 and TRBJ1-2, with 9 bases matching TRBD1. The J segment lost 7 bases and the V segment lost 1 base, leaving 4 bases of the junction unmatched. CDR3 length: 14 amino acids. CDR1 is SNHLY, CDR2 FYNNEI, per germline. The full variable domain, rest sourced from reference TRBV2 and TRBJ1-2, is EPEVTQTPSHQVTQMGQEVILRCVPISNHLYFYWYRQILGQKVEFLVSFYNNEISEKSEIFDDQFSVERPDGSNFTLKIRSTKLEDSAMYFCASSEERTGVGYTFGSGTRLTVV.

V gene TRBV19 combines with J gene TRBJ1-1, with D possibly being TRBD1 (6 bases). This CDR3 region has 16 residues. CDR1 is LNHDA and CDR2 is SQIVND in the germline V gene (reference sequence). The V gene lost 7 bases and the J gene lost 1 base, with 19 bases spanning the gap. CDR3 nucleotide sequence: TGTGCCAGTATCCCCAGGAAAGGGGGGGCGAACACTGAAGCTTTCTTT. This codes for CASIPRKGGANTEAFF. The full variable domain, its missing parts supplied by reference TRBV19 and TRBJ1-1, is DGGITQSPKYLFRKEGQNVTLSCEQNLNHDAMYWYRQDPGQGLRLIYYSQIVNDFQKGDIAEGYSVSREKKESFPLTVTSAQKNPTAFYLCASIPRKGGANTEAFFGQGTRLTVV.

The table lists this clone with a few counts. This chain connects TRBV5-1 to TRBJ1-2, with D unclear. CDR3 size: 14 residues. Trimming stripped 2 bases from V and 3 bases from J, with 11 bases between. CDR1 SGHRS and CDR2 YFSETQ come from the germline V gene. The CDR3, as DNA: TGCGCCAGCAGCTTAAATCCCGGAGACTATGGCTACACCTTC. Protein product: CASSLNPGDYGYTF. The whole variable domain, remainder taken from reference TRBV5-1 and TRBJ1-2, is KAGVTQTPRYLIKTRGQQVTLSCSPISGHRSVSWYQQTPGQGLQFLFEYFSETQRNKGNFPGRFSGRQFSNSRSEMNVSTLELGDSALYLCASSLNPGDYGYTFGSGTRLTVV.

The V and J genes are TRBV7-9 and TRBJ2-1, with 8 bases lining up with TRBD2. Looked up from germline, CDR1 is SEHNR and CDR2 is FQNEAQ (reference sequence). This CDR3 is built from 15 residues. Germline trimming cut 2 bases from V and 3 bases from J; bases unmatched to any gene: 3. CDR3 nucleotide sequence: TGTGCCAGCAGCTTAAGCGGGGGCCACTACAATGAGCAGTTCTTC. It is translated as CASSLSGGHYNEQFF.

The genes are TRBV7-2 and TRBJ1-2; D might be TRBD1 (5 bases). V lost 4 bases, J lost 1 base, and 16 bases lay in between. Looked up from germline, CDR1 is SGHTA and CDR2 is FQGNSA. The CDR3 has 16 amino acids. The CDR3 DNA reads as TGTGCCAGCAGCTCTGGGACGGGCTCTTATAACTATGGCTACACCTTC. Its translation: CASSSGTGSYNYGYTF.

This clone turned up a few times. V gene TRBV5-1 combines with J gene TRBJ1-2; D is perhaps TRBD1 (5 bases). Trimming left V 0 bases short and J 6 bases short, with 18 bases between. The CDR3 is 16 residues long. Germline V gene sequence: CDR1 SGHRS, CDR2 YFSETQ. In DNA form, the CDR3 reads TGCGCCAGCAGCTTGGGTACAGGTGGAGGGAGAAATGGCTACACCTTC. It codes for CASSLGTGGGRNGYTF.

The chain is built from TRBV5-1 and TRBJ2-5; D gene ambiguous. The germline CDR1 and CDR2 sequences are SGHRS and YFSETQ. The V and J ends lost 0 bases and 1 base respectively, with 7 bases between them. The CDR3 length is 14 residues. CDR3 nucleotides: TGCGCCAGCAGCTTGGGGGCTACCCAAGAGACCCAGTACTTC. It translates to CASSLGATQETQYF. Variable domain in full (rest from reference TRBV5-1 and TRBJ2-5): KAGVTQTPRYLIKTRGQQVTLSCSPISGHRSVSWYQQTPGQGLQFLFEYFSETQRNKGNFPGRFSGRQFSNSRSEMNVSTLELGDSALYLCASSLGATQETQYFGPGTRLLVL.

The J gene is TRBJ1-3, the V gene TRBV10-3; TRBD1 might be the D (6 bases). Trimming removed 6 bases from V and 6 bases from J, with 18 bases in between. Looked up from germline, CDR1 is ENHRY and CDR2 is SYGVKD. The CDR3 is made up of 15 amino acids. The CDR3, as DNA: TGTGCCATCAGGGATATCAGGGGTTACGAAAACACCATATATTTT. This codes for CAIRDIRGYENTIYF.

The genes are TRBV19 and TRBJ2-1; perhaps D is TRBD1 or TRBD2 (5 bases each). The germline CDR1 and CDR2 sequences are LNHDA and SQIVND (reference sequence). V was trimmed by 3 bases and J by 2 bases, leaving 8 bases between them. CDR3 length equals 14 residues. This chain's CDR3 is CASSIGGAYNEQFF. CDR3 DNA: TGTGCCAGTAGTATTGGGGGTGCCTACAATGAGCAGTTCTTC.

The DNA for the CDR3 is TGCGCGGGGGGGCCTGTGGAGACCCAGTACTTC. Residues: CAGGPVETQYF. The rearrangement uses TRBV29-1 and TRBJ2-5, with 9 bases aligning to TRBD2. This CDR3 comprises 11 residues. From germline, CDR1 is SQVTM and CDR2 ANQGSEA.

The chain is built from TRBV27 and TRBJ1-2; D is unresolved. From germline, CDR1 is MNHEY and CDR2 SMNVEV (reference sequence). Trimming took off 5 bases at V and 2 bases at J, with 12 bases between the two ends. The CDR3 length is 14 residues. The CDR3 DNA sequence: TGTGCCAGCAGTCCGGCGGGAGGGAACTATGGCTACACCTTC. This encodes CASSPAGGNYGYTF.

V is TRBV5-5 and J is TRBJ1-5; 10 bases align to TRBD1. The V gene's germline CDR1 is SGHKS and CDR2 YYEKEE (reference sequence). With V trimmed by 4 bases and J by 3 bases, 7 bases remained unmatched. The CDR3 has 16 amino acids. Here the CDR3 reads CASSPWDRGDNQPQHF. The DNA for the CDR3 is TGTGCCAGCAGCCCCTGGGACAGGGGTGACAATCAGCCCCAGCATTTT.

About this clone itself: The junction differs from germline at one of its ends, possibly a read error. The chain carries TRBV27 and TRBJ2-7; tentative D call: TRBD1 (6 bases). Germline loops: CDR1 MNHEY, CDR2 SMNVEV (reference sequence). The CDR3 sequence is 13 residues long. The DNA for the CDR3 is TGTGCCAGCAGTCGGACAGCAAATTACGGGCAGTACTTC. The encoded protein is CASSRTANYGQYF.

The chain uses TRBV7-9 and TRBJ2-2; D gene uncertain. The V gene lost 4 bases and the J gene lost 4 bases, with 7 bases spanning the gap. This CDR3 has 13 amino acids. Germline-derived CDR1 and CDR2 are SEHNR and FQNEAQ (reference sequence). The CDR3 sequence is CASSSPRTGELFF. CDR3 DNA: TGTGCCAGCAGCTCCCCCCGCACCGGGGAGCTGTTTTTT.

This clone occurred a few times. V and J are TRBV12-3 or TRBV12-4 and TRBJ2-7; D may match TRBD1 or TRBD2 (5 bases each). This CDR3 is built from 12 residues. Trimming removed 3 bases from V and 6 bases from J, with 9 bases in between. Here the CDR3 reads CASSFGTGEQYF. The DNA of the CDR3 is TGTGCCAGCAGTTTCGGGACGGGCGAGCAGTACTTC.

The chain joins TRBV21-1 to TRBJ1-5. TRBV21-1 is tagged as a pseudogene. The CDR3 covers 18 residues. CDR3 loop: CASSKGEGRVAINQPQHF. Written as DNA, the CDR3 is TGTGCCAGCAGCAAAGGGGAGGGGAGGGTTGCTATCAATCAGCCCCAGCATTTT.